This TCR beta chain appears in the sequencing data of a study of CD8 T cells in ankylosing spondylitis. Study-wide results and caveats: A motif in TCR beta, a set of fewer than ten highly homologous variants, appeared characteristic of ankylosing spondylitis blood. Past studies reported some motif variants in reactive arthritis synovial fluid and blood. Disease-linked clones were found to be CD8+ and relatively rare in peripheral blood.

Using its own MiXCR run on the 5' RACE reads, TCRdb lists one record per CDR3 protein. This sample has 100,000 to 150,000 distinct CDR3 sequences, with more than 9.5% found just once. This clonotype was seen at least ten times. Its antigen is still unknown. This CDR3 has 16 residues. CDR1 and CDR2 (germline): SGHTA, FQGNSA. V was clipped by 3 bases and J by 1 base, with 16 bases between them. Sequenced input: blood, either unsorted or a sorted T cell fraction (not recorded which). The genes are TRBV7-2 and TRBJ2-7; no clear D gene. The receptor comes from a female donor with ankylosing spondylitis or in good health (not recorded which). The CDR3, as DNA: TGTGCCAGCAGCTTTGTTTCGGGCAGAGCATCCTACGAGCAGTACTTC. It codes for CASSFVSGRASYEQYF.